This T cell receptor beta chain was sequenced in a study of blood T cell repertoires in COVID-19. Study at large: Sources were T cells, B-cell-depleted T cells, or PBMCs; the material itself was cDNA or gDNA.

With V trimmed by 6 bases and J by 3 bases, 12 bases remained unmatched. The CDR3 is made up of 19 amino acids. Germline lookup yields CDR1 SGHTA and CDR2 FQGTGA. Original analysis: It was from reference gene primer amplification that nucleated cell counts were estimated. Assay used: immunoSEQ multiplex PCR; TCRdb lists only in-frame clones, some missing. V and J calls and clone size are those listed in that table; D and trimming were worked out from the DNA. Here the sample spans about 81,000 clones, roughly 87% being singletons. The gene calls are TRBV7-3 and TRBJ1-6, with 12 bases identical to TRBD1. The sequence came from a man between 70 and 80 years old with acute or convalescent COVID-19. The sequenced material came from peripheral blood. The CDR3 DNA reads as TGTGCCAGCAGGGACCCCGGGACAGGGGGCGATATCTATAATTCACCCCTCCACTTT. This codes for CASRDPGTGGDIYNSPLHF.